Listed below are T cell receptor beta chains from one sample, sequenced in a study of blood T cell repertoires in COVID-19. The data were produced by immunoSEQ multiplex PCR, yet TCRdb's version contains in-frame clones alone and is incomplete. Of about 260,000 clones in the sample, over 75% were seen once. Input material: peripheral blood. The receptors shown here come from a human donor in a cohort sampled during active COVID-19. Both conserved end residues are part of each CDR3. A D gene is named only where the DNA matches it firmly. Clone size is stated in some rows and not others, as once, few, many or a class when expanded.

>-|-|TRBV6-4|TRBJ2-2
TGTGCCAGCAGCCCCCGGGGGACAGCGAACACCGGGGAGCTGTTTTTT
CASSPRGTANTGELFF
>TRBD1|-|TRBV15|TRBJ1-4
TGTGCCATCGCGAGGACAGGGGGCGAAAAACTGTTTTTT
CAIARTGGEKLFF
>TRBD1|-|TRBV3-1/TRBV3-2|TRBJ2-7
TGTGCCAGCAGCCAAGATTTGGGCCGGACAGGGAGTGAGCAGTACTTC
CASSQDLGRTGSEQYF
>TRBD2|once|TRBV18|TRBJ2-7
TGTGCCAGCTCACCTACGGCTAGCGGGAGCTACGAGCAGTACTTC
CASSPTASGSYEQYF
>-|once|TRBV5-6|TRBJ2-7
TGTGCCAGCAGCTCTAGCGACTACGAGCAGTACTTC
CASSSSDYEQYF
>TRBD2|-|TRBV7-3|TRBJ2-2
TGTGCCAGCAGCTTAACGACTAGCGGGTCCGGGGAGCTGTTTTTT
CASSLTTSGSGELFF
>TRBD1|once|TRBV7-9|TRBJ1-1
TGTGCCAGCGATGACGGGCAGGGGGATACTGAAGCTTTCTTT
CASDDGQGDTEAFF
>-|-|TRBV5-4|TRBJ2-1
TGTGCCAGCAGCTTTAAGTCCCGGGATGAGCAGTTCTTC
CASSFKSRDEQFF
>-|once|TRBV5-4|TRBJ2-5
TGTGCCAGCAGCTTTGGCGTGCGGAGTGGAGAGACCCAGTACTTC
CASSFGVRSGETQYF
>-|-|TRBV5-4|TRBJ1-3
TGTGCCAGCAGCTCGCAGGGGCGGGGAAACACCATATATTTT
CASSSQGRGNTIYF
>TRBD2|-|TRBV15|TRBJ2-5
TGTGCCACCAGCGTCCGGCGGGGGTATGTGGAGACCCAGTACTTC
CATSVRRGYVETQYF
>-|-|TRBV19|TRBJ1-1
TGTGCCAGTAAGGCCGGGGTAAGTGAAGCTTTCTTT
CASKAGVSEAFF
>-|-|TRBV10-3|TRBJ2-1
TGTGCCATCATGAGGGGGTTACAGAGCTCCTACAATGAGCAGTTCTTC
CAIMRGLQSSYNEQFF
>-|-|TRBV2|TRBJ1-2
TGTGCCAGCAGTGATAACAGGGCCGTCTATGGCTACACCTTC
CASSDNRAVYGYTF
>-|-|TRBV29-1|TRBJ2-7
TGCAGCGTTGAAGCGGGGGTCCGCTACGAGCAGTACTTC
CSVEAGVRYEQYF
>-|once|TRBV9|TRBJ1-4
TGTGCCAGCAGCGTCGGGGGGAGCCATGAAAAACTGTTTTTT
CASSVGGSHEKLFF
>TRBD1|-|TRBV5-4|TRBJ2-5
TGTGCCAGCAGCCCCGGGACAGAAGAGACCCAGTACTTC
CASSPGTEETQYF
>TRBD2|once|TRBV11-2|TRBJ2-2
TGTGCCAGCAGCTTACATAGCGGGGGGATATACACCGGGGAGCTGTTTTTT
CASSLHSGGIYTGELFF
>TRBD1|-|TRBV5-5|TRBJ2-7
TGTGCCAGCAGCTTGGGGTGGACAGGGGATGACTACGAGCAGTACTTC
CASSLGWTGDDYEQYF
>-|many|TRBV3-1/TRBV3-2|TRBJ2-7
TGTGCCAGCAGCCAGGCGGGGTACGAGCAGTACTTC
CASSQAGYEQYF
>TRBD2|-|TRBV19|TRBJ2-3
TGTGCCAGTAAATGGGGAAGCGGGAGATTGGTGGGCACAGATACGCAGTATTTT
CASKWGSGRLVGTDTQYF
>TRBD2|few|TRBV19|TRBJ2-1
TGTGCCAGTAGTATAGTGTCTAGCGGAATCTCCTACAATGAGCAGTTCTTC
CASSIVSSGISYNEQFF
>TRBD1|-|TRBV5-5|TRBJ2-7
TGTGCCAGCAGACAGACAGGGGGGCGCGAGCAGTACTTC
CASRQTGGREQYF
>TRBD1|-|TRBV5-4|TRBJ2-5
TGTGCCAGCAGTCCCGGACAGGGTCGAATGGTCAGGGAGACCCAGTACTTC
CASSPGQGRMVRETQYF
>-|-|TRBV15|TRBJ2-7
TGTGCCACCAGCAGTCGACTAGGGATTGACGAGCAGTACTTC
CATSSRLGIDEQYF
>-|-|TRBV7-6|TRBJ2-6
TGTGCCAGCAGCTCCTTCAGCTCTGGGGCCAACGTCCTGACTTTC
CASSSFSSGANVLTF
>-|once|TRBV7-6|TRBJ2-5
TGTGCCAGCAGCTCTCAAGAGACCCAGTACTTC
CASSSQETQYF
>-|few|TRBV2|TRBJ1-1
TGTGCCAGCAGGCAGGCTCCTGAAGCTTTCTTT
CASRQAPEAFF
>-|-|TRBV7-6|TRBJ1-3
TGTGCCAGCAGCTTAGAGGGGTATAGGTCCTCTGGAAACACCATATATTTT
CASSLEGYRSSGNTIYF
>TRBD1|-|TRBV6-5|TRBJ2-7
TGTGCCAGCAGGGCAGACAGGGGGGCCTACGAGCAGTACTTC
CASRADRGAYEQYF
>-|-|TRBV6-1|TRBJ2-3
TGTGCCAGCAGTGTGAGTAGCGGCGGAATCACAGATACGCAGTATTTT
CASSVSSGGITDTQYF
>TRBD1|-|TRBV19|TRBJ2-2
TGTGCCAGTAGTAGAGGTTTTGGACAGGGGAACACCGGGGAGCTGTTTTTT
CASSRGFGQGNTGELFF
>-|-|TRBV5-1|TRBJ2-3
TGCGCCAGCAGCTTCGGTACAGGTCCGACAGATACGCAGTATTTT
CASSFGTGPTDTQYF
>TRBD2|-|TRBV4-2|TRBJ2-7
TGTGCCAGCAGCCTCGCCAGACCCGGGACTAGCGGGAACTACGAGCAGTACTTC
CASSLARPGTSGNYEQYF
>TRBD2|-|TRBV18|TRBJ2-1
TGTGCCAGCTTTCTAGCGGGAGGAAGGAATGAGCAGTTCTTC
CASFLAGGRNEQFF
>-|-|TRBV6-6|TRBJ1-3
TGTGCCAGCAGATTTACAGGGAACTCTGGAAACACCATATATTTT
CASRFTGNSGNTIYF
>-|-|TRBV2|TRBJ2-5
TGTGCCAGCAGTGCGGCCCTCAGCGGAGAGACCCAGTACTTC
CASSAALSGETQYF
>-|-|TRBV18|TRBJ1-1
TGTGCCAGCTCACCTTACAGGGCGCGGAACACTGAAGCTTTCTTT
CASSPYRARNTEAFF
>-|-|TRBV29-1|TRBJ1-1
TGCAGCGTTGAAGTCCTAGGCAGTGAAGCTTTCTTT
CSVEVLGSEAFF
>-|-|TRBV28|TRBJ1-5
TGTGCCAGCCGACGGACAAAGCCAGGTCAGCCCCAGCATTTT
CASRRTKPGQPQHF
>TRBD2|once|TRBV5-8|TRBJ2-1
TGTGCCAGCAGCTTGGAACTAGCGAGCACGTCATACAATGAGCAGTTCTTC
CASSLELASTSYNEQFF
>TRBD1|-|TRBV29-1|TRBJ1-5
TGCAGCGTTGAAGATTCCAAGGACAGGGACCACAATCAGCCCCAGCATTTT
CSVEDSKDRDHNQPQHF
>-|-|TRBV6-5|TRBJ1-1
TGTGCCAGCATGGACACCGGTCACACTGAAGCTTTCTTT
CASMDTGHTEAFF
>-|-|TRBV3-1/TRBV3-2|TRBJ1-6
TGTGCCAGCAGCCTAAAGCGGGGATCACCCCTCCACTTT
CASSLKRGSPLHF
>-|-|TRBV11-2|TRBJ2-5
TGTGCCAGCAGCTTAGTAGAGAACCAAGAGACCCAGTACTTC
CASSLVENQETQYF
>-|once|TRBV11-2|TRBJ2-7
TGTGCCAGCAGCTTGGGGCTAGCCTACGAGCAGTACTTC
CASSLGLAYEQYF
>TRBD1|few|TRBV6-5|TRBJ1-5
TGTGCCAGCAGTCACCGGGACAGGTATCAGCCCCAGCATTTT
CASSHRDRYQPQHF
>-|-|TRBV10-3|TRBJ2-3
TGTGCCATCGACGACGGGGGTGGATCGGATACGCAGTATTTT
CAIDDGGGSDTQYF
>TRBD2|-|TRBV5-1|TRBJ2-1
TGCGCCAGCAGCCTCCAGCGGGAGGGCCGGGGTGAGCAGTTCTTC
CASSLQREGRGEQFF
>TRBD2|-|TRBV7-3|TRBJ2-5
TGTGCCAGCTCTAGCGGGAGGGCCACTGGAGAGACCCAGTACTTC
CASSSGRATGETQYF
>TRBD1|-|TRBV5-1|TRBJ2-7
TGCGCCAGCAGCTTGGTTGCGGCAGGGGGAGAAGAGCAGTACTTC
CASSLVAAGGEEQYF
>TRBD1|-|TRBV11-2|TRBJ1-2
TGTGCCAGCAGCTACGGGACAGGGAGGTATGGCTACACCTTC
CASSYGTGRYGYTF
>TRBD1|-|TRBV4-2|TRBJ2-3
TGTGCCAGCAGTCCGGACAGGGGGCATACTAGCACAGATACGCAGTATTTT
CASSPDRGHTSTDTQYF
>-|-|TRBV19|TRBJ1-5
TGTGCCAGTAGGGGCGGGGTCCATCAGCCCCAGCATTTT
CASRGGVHQPQHF
>-|once|TRBV15|TRBJ2-3
TGTGCCACCAGCAGAGATCGGTCAGGGGGCACAGATACGCAGTATTTT
CATSRDRSGGTDTQYF
>-|-|TRBV3-1/TRBV3-2|TRBJ2-7
TGTGCCAGCAGCCCCCCAAGGGGAGGCAGGGTGCACTTC
CASSPPRGGRVHF
>TRBD2|-|TRBV5-1|TRBJ2-1
TGCGCCAGCAGCTTGGTGTCTAGCGGGAGGGGTGAGCAGTTCTTC
CASSLVSSGRGEQFF